The clone carrying this T cell receptor beta chain was observed many times. These data come from a study of T-cell memory formation after mild COVID-19. Study-wide context: TCR clusters were largely donor specific.

TCRdb re-called the 5' RACE reads with MiXCR, one entry per CDR3 protein. Of around 300,000 distinct CDR3 sequences listed, roughly 13% are singletons. The germline CDR1 and CDR2 sequences are LGHNA and YSLEER. CDR3 length equals 22 residues. V shed 4 bases and J 0 bases; nucleotides not matched to a gene: 17. The sequenced material came from PBMCs or a T cell subset sorted from them (not recorded which). The source is a man aged 18 to 29 who had mild COVID-19 (a few samples of this study predate the infection). Cell type and time point are not known. The rearrangement joins TRBV4-3 to TRBJ2-2; TRBD2 matches at 13 bases. The CDR3 nucleotides read TGCGCCAGCAGCCCGCTCCACTATTTACTAGCGGGGGGGAAACCGAACACCGGGGAGCTGTTTTTT. The encoded protein is CASSPLHYLLAGGKPNTGELFF.